The clone carrying this T cell receptor beta chain was detected only a few times. Its cognate antigen is unknown. A sort by CD45RO/CCR7/CD25/CD127/CD95/CD27 yielded CD4+ naive, central memory, regulatory and stem cell-like memory cells. Since all of the isolated RNA was reverse transcribed, expressed TCRB transcripts were what got sequenced. Clones were sequenced by immunoSEQ multiplex PCR, and TCRdb holds only the in-frame ones, with some missing. The table has 300,000 to 400,000 clones, roughly a tenth seen once. The sample is drawn from a study of beta chain features in type 1 diabetes. Overall study: Sorted cell examination encompassed about 110 million cells across all samples. Study-level results: The study found fewer insertions and more deletions at VDJ junctions in type 1 diabetes patients. In every one of the four CD4+ subsets, TCRB CDR3s were moderately but significantly shorter in Type 1 diabetes patients.

From germline, CDR1 is SGHAT and CDR2 FQNNGV. This CDR3 region has 14 residues. V gave up 3 bases and J gave up 4 bases, with 13 bases separating them. V is TRBV11-2 and J is TRBJ2-7; the D gene is possibly TRBD2 (6 bases). Material for sequencing was central memory CD4+ T cells from blood. The receptor's source is a young man with type 1 diabetes. The CDR3 spells CASSLDRGSYEQYF. CDR3 in DNA: TGTGCCAGCAGCTTGGATCGGGGGAGTTACGAGCAGTACTTC.